These 14 T cell receptor beta chains share one sample of origin, sequenced in a study of cytomegalovirus exposure and HLA in healthy donors. It was with 60 Vbeta and 13 Jbeta primers that the PCR ran. The assay was immunoSEQ multiplex PCR, and TCRdb's table has in-frame clones only and misses some. Among around 99,000 clones, around 73% were seen once, and the ten largest hold 7.8%. Material: PBMCs. These receptor sequences come from a man between 25 and 39 years old in good health and CMV-seronegative.

This sequence joins TRBV29-1 and TRBJ2-5; D ambiguous. The germline V gene encodes CDR1 SQVTM and CDR2 ANQGSEA. Trimming pared 6 bases from V and 1 base from J, leaving 9 bases between. This CDR3 comprises 12 residues. The CDR3 region is CSVDTAQETQYF. CDR3 DNA sequence: TGCAGCGTGGATACAGCCCAAGAGACCCAGTACTTC.

The rearrangement uses TRBV18 and TRBJ2-3; D perhaps matches TRBD1 (5 bases). The ends were cut back, 5 bases at V and 4 bases at J, with 16 bases in the middle. Looked up from germline, CDR1 is KGHSH and CDR2 is LQKENI. The CDR3 is made up of 15 amino acids. Here the CDR3 DNA reads TGTGCCAGCTCATCTATGGACCCCAGGGCAGATACGCAGTATTTT. Encoded protein: CASSSMDPRADTQYF.

J is TRBJ1-2 and V is TRBV15, with 7 positions matching TRBD1. This CDR3 has 15 residues. With V trimmed by 2 bases and J by 0 bases, 3 bases remained unmatched. Germline-derived CDR1 and CDR2 are LNHNV and YYDKDF (reference sequence). The CDR3, as DNA: TGTGCCACCAGCAGAAACAGGGGAACTAACTATGGCTACACCTTC. Translation: CATSRNRGTNYGYTF.

The rearrangement joins TRBV9 to TRBJ2-2; tentative D call: TRBD2 (5 bases). V lost 3 bases to trimming and J lost 1 base, with 16 bases between them. Germline CDR1 is SGDLS and CDR2 is YYNGEE. This CDR3 is built from 17 residues. The CDR3 DNA reads TGTGCCAGCAGCGCCTCTATTCTTCGGGAGAACACCGGGGAGCTGTTTTTT. It encodes CASSASILRENTGELFF.

This clone showed up just a few times. The J gene is TRBJ2-5, the V gene TRBV10-3; 10 nucleotides line up with TRBD1. The J call may not be correct, given that the DNA end is closer to TRBJ2-7. This CDR3 has 13 amino acids. Germline assignment: CDR1 ENHRY and CDR2 SYGVKD. The CDR3 nucleotides are TGTGCCACCCTAGACAGGGGGCTTGGCGAGCAGTACTTC. It codes for CATLDRGLGEQYF.

J is TRBJ2-1 and V is TRBV14; TRBD2 agrees at 8 bases. Germline trimming cut 0 bases from V and 6 bases from J; bases unmatched to any gene: 4. Germline CDR1 SGHDN, CDR2 FVKESK. The CDR3 has 15 residues. For the CDR3, the DNA is TGTGCCAGCAGCCAAGACAGCGGGAGAGTCAATGAGCAGTTCTTC. Translation: CASSQDSGRVNEQFF.

This rearrangement joins TRBV6-6 to TRBJ2-3; 8 bases align to TRBD2. The CDR3 has 13 residues. Germline assignment: CDR1 MNHNY and CDR2 SVGAGI (reference sequence). The J segment lost 0 bases and the V segment lost 8 bases, leaving 1 base of the junction unmatched. The CDR3 reads CASSSGSTDTQYF. The CDR3 bases are TGTGCCAGCTCTAGCGGGAGCACAGATACGCAGTATTTT.

CDR3 in amino acids: CASSQNTGELFF. For the CDR3, the DNA is TGTGCCAGCAGTCAAAACACCGGGGAGCTGTTTTTT. The chain couples TRBV25-1 to TRBJ2-2; no reliable D call. V was trimmed by 5 bases and J by 2 bases, leaving 3 bases between them. This CDR3 spans 12 amino acids. Germline values: CDR1 MGHDK, CDR2 SYGVNS.

The rearrangement joins TRBV27 to TRBJ2-7; 11 bases are shared with TRBD1. This CDR3 contains 16 residues. Trimming cost V 6 bases and J 1 base; bases outside gene matches: 8. Per germline, CDR1 MNHEY and CDR2 SMNVEV (reference sequence). The chain's CDR3 is CASRNPGQGVSYEQYF. CDR3 in DNA: TGTGCCAGCAGAAACCCGGGACAGGGGGTATCCTACGAGCAGTACTTC.

This clone was recorded once. V is TRBV2 and J is TRBJ2-5; tentative D call: TRBD2 (5 bases). The J call may not be correct, given that the DNA end is closer to TRBJ2-7. The CDR3 is made up of 12 amino acids. Germline values: CDR1 SNHLY, CDR2 FYNNEI. The CDR3 nucleotides are TGTGCCAGCACCGACGGGGTCTACGAGCAGTACTTC. Translated, it gives CASTDGVYEQYF.

CDR3 in amino acids: CASSLGGTGAPYEQYF. In nucleotides, the CDR3 is TGTGCCAGCAGCTTAGGAGGGACAGGAGCTCCCTACGAGCAGTACTTC. V gene TRBV7-2 combines with J gene TRBJ2-7; 8 bases map to TRBD1. The CDR3 is 16 amino acids. The trim removed 1 base at V and 2 bases at J, leaving 7 bases unmatched. CDR1 SGHTA and CDR2 FQGNSA come from the germline V gene.

The chain couples TRBV4-2 to TRBJ2-3; D remains unclear. Germline V lookup: CDR1 LGHNA, CDR2 YNFKEQ. There are 15 residues in the CDR3. Between the trimmed V and J ends, which lost 4 bases and 1 base, there was a span of 12 bases. Here the CDR3 DNA reads TGTGCCAGCAGCCTCTCCGCTGCAGGCACAGATACGCAGTATTTT. It is translated as CASSLSAAGTDTQYF.

This clone was seen a few times. The rearrangement uses TRBV28 and TRBJ2-5, with TRBD2 matching over 8 bases. The length of the CDR3 is 16 residues. With V trimmed by 2 bases and J by 3 bases, 8 bases remained unmatched. The germline V gene has CDR1 MDHEN and CDR2 SYDVKM. The CDR3 region has the DNA TGTGCCAGCAGTTTACCCACGGCGGGGGGTAAAGAGACCCAGTACTTC. This codes for CASSLPTAGGKETQYF.

V and J are TRBV7-9 and TRBJ2-5; a possible D gene is TRBD2 (5 bases). The DNA matches TRBJ2-7 better at its end, which makes the J call doubtful. The CDR3 is 13 amino acids. Germline V lookup: CDR1 SEHNR, CDR2 FQNEAQ (reference sequence). DNA of the CDR3: TGTGCCAGCAGCCGACGGGACTCCTACGAGCAGTACTTC. Its protein product is CASSRRDSYEQYF.